This T cell receptor beta chain came from a study of T cell responses to AZD1222 COVID-19 vaccine (dated by TCRdb to the early 2020s). As for the study more broadly: AZD1222 recipients given second doses at about 4 weeks or at about 12 weeks were pooled, since spike-specific TCR depth and breadth were not found to differ between the two schedules. Trial participants were enrolled by age into 18-55, 56-69 and 70-plus year subgroups, with approximately 160, 26 and 62 TCR-sequenced participants respectively. TCR sequencing was performed for over 230 trial participants, of whom around 210 were given two doses of AZD1222 and approximately 26 were given two doses of MenACWY control vaccine. General study outcomes and caveats: Conclusions about previously exposed vaccinees are limited, since just five or six AZD1222 recipients were seropositive for SARS-CoV-2 at baseline. Nearly half of unique spike-specific TCRs reportedly recognized epitopes outside regions mutated in the B.1.351 and B.1.1.7 variants. Because no samples from the day 14 peak response were available, repertoires could be characterized only after the peak T cell response. The 56-69-year group was small, and its depth increase did not reach significance, likely because of low power. Most participants were white British and females outnumbered males, and the authors suggested that clonal diversity may have been underestimated. Vaccine-associated CD4 TCRs spanned the whole spike protein, with dominant responses in regions 160-218 and 743-854. A significant rise in spike-specific TCR breadth and depth was observed after two AZD1222 doses relative to day 0 and relative to MenACWY recipients.

Counted from cysteine to phenylalanine, this CDR3 has 12 amino acids. Here the CDR3 DNA is all that survives: 36 bases in frame from base 1. V gives up 1 base and J gives up 7 bases, and the segment between their germline ends measures 6 bases. Reading the germline V gene gives CDR1 SGHRS and CDR2 YFSETQ. Regarding this clone: It has no known antigen specificity. No much larger clone is present one base from it, and per-base qualities are unavailable.

The time point label, as the study defines it: baseline before first vaccination. The vaccinee samples were drawn from two UK trials, COV001 and COV002, one of which was a single-blind randomized controlled phase 2/3 trial testing AZD1222 (ChAdOx1 nCoV-19) in healthy adults. For TCRbeta chain sequencing, PBMC samples from trial participants were taken at day 0 and at day 28 after the second dose. The CDR3 regions of human TCRbeta chains were subjected to immunosequencing. The source study handled its data this way. TCRs in the repertoires were matched against a reference library of SARS-CoV-2-specific TCRs that had been generated with the MIRA antigen-specificity platform. Breadth was defined as the fraction of unique TCRs that were SARS-CoV-2-associated. Depth was defined as the fraction of total T cells that were SARS-CoV-2-associated. Using the MIRA data, each spike-specific TCR was assigned both to the spike region to which the TCR was reactive and to a CD4 or CD8 class. Log10-transformed breadth and depth values were compared by one-way ANOVA with Sidak's multiple comparisons tests. Sourced from immuneACCESS, this table was stored by TCRdb with only in-frame sequences that have V and J called. A share of the clones is absent; for the studies checked, an unresolved V gene accounts for under half, and the remainder has no known explanation. That table gives V, J and clone size, and the DNA gave D and trimming. The sample table contains around 130,000 clones; only one count was recorded for about 90% of them. 5.4% of the sample is in the top ten clones.

The input for sequencing was peripheral blood, taken on day 0 of AZD1222 vaccination. This receptor was taken from an adult in good health. The chain uses TRBV5-1 and TRBJ1-5, with the D gene not confidently named. Read as DNA, the sequence is TGCGCCAGCAGCTTGAACGGACAGCCCCAGCATTTT. Translated, it gives CASSLNGQPQHF.